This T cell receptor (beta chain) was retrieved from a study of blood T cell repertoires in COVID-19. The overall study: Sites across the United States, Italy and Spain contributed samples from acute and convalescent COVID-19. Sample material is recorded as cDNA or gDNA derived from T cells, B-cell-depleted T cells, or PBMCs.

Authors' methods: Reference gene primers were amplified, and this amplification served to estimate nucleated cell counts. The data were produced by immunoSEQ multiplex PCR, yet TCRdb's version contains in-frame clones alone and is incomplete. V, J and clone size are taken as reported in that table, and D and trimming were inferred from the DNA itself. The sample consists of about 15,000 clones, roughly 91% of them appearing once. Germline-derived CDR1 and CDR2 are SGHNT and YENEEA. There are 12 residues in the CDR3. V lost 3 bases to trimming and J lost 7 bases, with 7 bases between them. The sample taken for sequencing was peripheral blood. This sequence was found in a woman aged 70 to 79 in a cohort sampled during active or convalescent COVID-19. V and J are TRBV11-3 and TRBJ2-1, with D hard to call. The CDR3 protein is CASSFAGNEQFF. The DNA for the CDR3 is TGTGCCAGCAGCTTCGCCGGGAATGAGCAGTTCTTC.